Included here is one TCR beta chain sequence, with context. These data originate in a study of blood T cell repertoires in COVID-19. Produced via immunoSEQ multiplex PCR; TCRdb's table is partial and in-frame only. The data contain about 260,000 clones, approximately 89% of them singletons. The material sequenced was peripheral blood. The receptor was derived from a woman in her forties or fifties with acute or convalescent COVID-19.

CDR3 sequence reads: CASSSTSAFTDTQYF. The CDR3 DNA reads TGTGCCAGCAGCTCGACTAGCGCCTTCACAGATACGCAGTATTTT. The V call is TRBV7-3, the J call TRBJ2-3, with 8 bases matching TRBD2. Trimming took 4 bases from V and 2 from J; bases not matched to a gene: 5. Germline values: CDR1 SGHTA, CDR2 FQGTGA. There are 15 residues in the CDR3. The whole variable domain, filled in from reference TRBV7-3 and TRBJ2-3, reads GAGVSQTPSNKVTEKGKYVELRCDPISGHTALYWYRQSLGQGPEFLIYFQGTGAADDSGLPNDRFFAVRPEGSVSTLKIQRTERGDSAVYLCASSSTSAFTDTQYFGPGTRLTVL.